The entry that follows covers one T cell receptor beta chain sequence. This clonotype was counted many times. Its binding antigen is unknown. No base qualities exist here, and no much larger clone lies one base off it. The treatment or condition label of this sample denotes: live attenuated yellow fever vaccine strain. A standard Ficoll-Paque protocol was used to isolate PBMCs from peripheral blood. Dynabeads CD4 and CD8 positive selection kits were used to isolate CD4 and CD8 T-cell fractions. TriZol was used to extract RNA from bulk PBMCs, CD4 and CD8 fractions, and dextramer-positive and dextramer-negative fractions. TCR cDNA was synthesized by 5'RACE template switching, which introduced a universal primer site and unique molecular identifiers. Priming for cDNA synthesis came from both the TCR alpha and TCR beta constant segments. Library amplification involved two PCR steps, and the second step added sample barcodes and sequencing adapters. Sequencing of the libraries was done on either Illumina HiSeq 2500 (2x100 bp) or NovaSeq (2x150 bp). As for the authors' bioinformatics: MIGEC handled demultiplexing of reads and collapsing into UMI consensus sequences, while MiXCR performed V(D)J alignment. Vaccine-responding clonotypes were identified with edgeR using replicate PBMC samples, with FDR below 0.01 and a log2 fold change above 5 up to day 15 being required. Bulk clonotypes were assigned CD4 or CD8 identity according to which sequenced CD4 or CD8 repertoire held them at higher abundance. The public sequencing data were trimmed at Q25 with fastp and processed into clonotypes with MiXCR by TCRdb, which kept only in-frame beta chains. When rows share a CDR3 protein, they turn into one entry using the most common DNA and genes. The V and J calls come from TCRdb's annotation, not from the publication. For this sample the table gives about 140,000 distinct CDR3 sequences, of which 7% to 9% were detected only once. The ten biggest clones cover approximately 0.67% of the sample.

This record belongs to a study of T cells after yellow fever vaccination (dated by TCRdb to between 2018 and 2020). Study-wide context: The SMART-Seq v4 Ultra Low Input RNA kit was used to prepare libraries from fractions with low cell numbers. Two healthy male donors, one aged 18 to 30 and one aged 30 to 39 years, were included in the cohort. Blood was drawn at multiple timepoints before and after primary and secondary immunization, with bulk PBMC replicates and cell subsets isolated. To follow T-cell clones before and after primary and booster YFV17D yellow fever vaccination, bulk TCR alpha and beta repertoires were sequenced over time.

V is clipped by 5 bases and J by 1 base, and the sequence between their germline boundaries is 7 bases long. For CDR1 and CDR2, the germline V gene lists SNHLY and FYNNEI. Including cysteine and phenylalanine, the CDR3 has 13 amino acids. Only the CDR3 region is kept as DNA, spanning 39 bases read in frame from base 1. What the authors observed across the whole study: The secondary T-cell response was found to be weaker but faster than the primary response, with a peak reached on day 5 rather than on day 15. Only a couple of donors were included in the study, so the extent to which the findings can be generalized is limited. Computational filtering was needed because FACS-sorted repertoires could contain abundant contaminating clonotypes from the bulk population. After the booster, most clones that had expanded after primary vaccination were detected again (roughly 95% of CD4 and over 75% of CD8), suggesting broad maintenance of memory. A small fraction of clonotypes appeared in both the CD4 and CD8 compartments, likely as a result of convergent recombination.

The clonotype was recovered from a man aged 30 to 45 who received the YFV17D yellow fever vaccine. The receptor chain draws on TRBV2 and TRBJ2-3, with no confident D gene call. Sequences were derived from CD4+ T cells sorted from PBMCs, sampled 5 days after the yellow fever booster vaccination. Read as DNA, the sequence is TGTGCCAGCAGTCCACTGGGCACAGATACGCAGTATTTT. Its protein reads: CASSPLGTDTQYF.